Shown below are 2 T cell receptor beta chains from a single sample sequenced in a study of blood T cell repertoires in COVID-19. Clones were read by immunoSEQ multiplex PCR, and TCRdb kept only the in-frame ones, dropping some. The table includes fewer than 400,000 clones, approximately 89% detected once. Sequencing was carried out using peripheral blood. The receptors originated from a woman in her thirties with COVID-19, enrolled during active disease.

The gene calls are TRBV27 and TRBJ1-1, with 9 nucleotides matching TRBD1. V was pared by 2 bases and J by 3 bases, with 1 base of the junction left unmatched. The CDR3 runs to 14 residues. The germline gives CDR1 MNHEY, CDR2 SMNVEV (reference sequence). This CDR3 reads CASSLGTGYTEAFF. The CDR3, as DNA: TGTGCCAGCAGTTTAGGGACAGGGTACACTGAAGCTTTCTTT.

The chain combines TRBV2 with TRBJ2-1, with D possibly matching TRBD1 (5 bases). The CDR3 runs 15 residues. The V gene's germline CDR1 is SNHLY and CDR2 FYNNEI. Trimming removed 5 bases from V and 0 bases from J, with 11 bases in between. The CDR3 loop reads CASSSTEISYNEQFF. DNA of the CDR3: TGTGCCAGCAGTTCGACAGAGATCTCCTACAATGAGCAGTTCTTC. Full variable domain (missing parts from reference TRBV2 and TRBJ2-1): EPEVTQTPSHQVTQMGQEVILRCVPISNHLYFYWYRQILGQKVEFLVSFYNNEISEKSEIFDDQFSVERPDGSNFTLKIRSTKLEDSAMYFCASSSTEISYNEQFFGPGTRLTVL.